Listed below are T cell receptor beta chains from one sample, sequenced in a study of cytomegalovirus exposure and HLA in healthy donors. Using immunoSEQ multiplex PCR, the repertoire was profiled, and TCRdb retains in-frame clones only, with some absent. The specimen's table records around 100,000 clones. What was sequenced was PBMCs. These receptors originate from a man aged 30 to 39 in good health and CMV-seronegative. The conserved cysteine and the conserved F or W are not part of the CDR3 here.

>TRBV7-3|16
ASSPKVLAGGLTDTQY
>TRBV9|14
ASSVSPSGGQETQY
>TRBV6-6|11
ASSYKEPLEQF
>TRBV7-9|11
ASSFQGGTEAF
>TRBV5-5|14
ASTRQSTVPITEAF
>TRBV5-1|11
ASSNLANYGYT
>TRBV6-1|12
ASTEVARREKLF
>TRBV10-3|12
AISRPGVNTEAF
>TRBV2|9
ASSDEETQY
>TRBV7-2|10
ASSLSRGEAF
>TRBV29-1|11
SAILGTVYGYT
>TRBV19|13
ASTPSTGGTYEQY
>TRBV6-1|14
ASSERVPGQGAEQY
>TRBV5-4|12
ASSALQGPTEAF
>TRBV4-1|14
ASSHPPRTENTEAF
>TRBV18|12
ASSPGTGTNEQF
>TRBV6-1|13
ASSGGVSSYNEQF
>TRBV4-1|12
ASSLRRGDNEQF
>TRBV5-1|12
ASSLDRGRGEQY
>TRBV6-5|12
ASSYSMGGEKLF
>TRBV28|11
ASSSPGPYGYT
>TRBV5-1|13
ASSPAGGPGETQY
>TRBV5-1|13
ASSLAEDPSGELF
>TRBV7-2|15
ASSLAANPGQGYGYT